The present entry profiles one TCR beta chain with its context. TCRdb keeps only in-frame clones here, not all; method: immunoSEQ multiplex PCR. The sample shows around 200,000 clones, around 81% of them seen only once. This entry comes from a study of blood T cell repertoires in COVID-19. For the study at large: Sites in the United States, Italy and Spain provided acute and convalescent COVID-19 samples.

V lost 5 bases, J lost 1 base, and 7 bases stayed unmatched. Per the germline V gene, CDR1 is SGHTA and CDR2 is FQGTGA. The CDR3 is made up of 17 amino acids. V is TRBV7-3 and J is TRBJ2-2; 10 nucleotides match TRBD2. Material: peripheral blood. The TCR sequence derives from a man aged 50-60 years with active or convalescent COVID-19. The CDR3 spells CASSPSTSGENTGELFF. CDR3 DNA sequence: TGTGCCAGCAGCCCGTCCACTAGCGGGGAGAACACCGGGGAGCTGTTTTTT. The full variable domain, in which reference TRBV7-3 and TRBJ2-2 provide the parts outside the CDR3, is GAGVSQTPSNKVTEKGKYVELRCDPISGHTALYWYRQSLGQGPEFLIYFQGTGAADDSGLPNDRFFAVRPEGSVSTLKIQRTERGDSAVYLCASSPSTSGENTGELFFGEGSRLTVL.